The clone carrying this T cell receptor (beta chain) was observed at least ten times. Its antigen is unknown. One entry per CDR3 protein, called by TCRdb with MiXCR from the PCR reads. The sample has about 510,000 distinct CDR3 sequences, roughly 24% seen once; the top ten hold roughly 0.79%. The entry originates in a study of molecular identifiers for immune sequencing clone quantification. Study overall: In the replicates, RNA derived from approximately 20,000 or 100,000 naive CD8 cells was divided into five parts, and four were sequenced. Study results and limitations: Spiked Jurkat TCR RNA originating from one cell could reportedly be identified amid around 970,000 naive cells. Identical TCR molecules that share a barcode could lead to an underestimation of highly expanded clone sizes.

The TCR sequence derives from a human donor in good health. Some libraries in this study had Jurkat cell RNA spiked in. The sequenced sample was naive CD8+ T cells from blood, with Jurkat cell RNA spiked in. Subset denoted: FACS-sorted CD8+CD4-CCR7+CD45RA+ naive T cells.

This CDR3 is CASSYPNAIDEAFF. The CDR3 DNA follows: TGTGCCAGCAGTTACCCGAATGCGATCGATGAAGCTTTCTTT. The chain employs TRBV6-2 or TRBV6-3 and TRBJ1-1; no reliable D call. In germline, CDR1 is MNHEY, CDR2 SVGEGT. The CDR3 loop spans 14 amino acids. V dropped 2 bases and J dropped 7 bases, with 14 bases sitting between them.